The rows below give T cell receptor beta chains drawn from one sample of a study of cytomegalovirus exposure and HLA in healthy donors. Clones were sequenced by immunoSEQ multiplex PCR, and TCRdb holds only the in-frame ones, with some missing. The sample gives 150,000 to 160,000 clones, around 79% of which show up once; approximately 2.8% is in the top ten. The source material was PBMCs. These receptor sequences come from a young man in good health and CMV-seronegative. Both conserved end residues are part of each CDR3. A D gene is named only where the DNA matches it firmly. Size tells how often a clone was seen (once, few, many) or the class of an expanded clone, and some rows leave it out.

J,D,size,V,CDR3,DNA
TRBJ2-7,TRBD1,-,TRBV6-1,CASSEAGTGIREQYF,TGTGCCAGCAGTGAAGCAGGGACAGGGATTCGGGAGCAGTACTTC
TRBJ2-1,-,-,TRBV28,CASPNPWSYNEQFF,TGTGCCAGCCCTAACCCTTGGTCCTACAATGAGCAGTTCTTC
TRBJ1-2,TRBD1,-,TRBV25-1,CASSDRGLWYGYTF,TGTGCCAGCAGTGACAGGGGGCTTTGGTATGGCTACACCTTC
TRBJ1-4,TRBD1,-,TRBV4-1,CASSPGQGYNEKLFF,TGCGCCAGCAGCCCCGGACAGGGGTATAATGAAAAACTGTTTTTT
TRBJ1-3,-,-,TRBV4-2,CASSQASPGNTIYF,TGTGCCAGTAGCCAAGCCTCCCCTGGAAACACCATATATTTT
TRBJ1-2,-,-,TRBV20-1,CSANRGNGYTF,TGCAGTGCTAATAGGGGGAATGGCTACACCTTC
TRBJ2-3,TRBD2,-,TRBV5-1,CASSEATSVDTQYF,TGCGCCAGCAGCGAGGCGACTAGCGTAGATACGCAGTATTTT
TRBJ1-2,TRBD1,-,TRBV4-1,CASSQNTDSTGRNGYTF,TGCGCCAGCAGCCAAAATACGGACTCGACAGGGAGGAATGGCTACACCTTC
TRBJ2-7,TRBD2,-,TRBV18,CASSPRSGRGEQYF,TGTGCCAGCTCACCACGGTCCGGGAGGGGCGAGCAGTACTTC
TRBJ2-3,-,once,TRBV18,CASSGGAGDTQYF,TGTGCCAGCTCAGGGGGGGCTGGTGATACGCAGTATTTT
TRBJ1-2,-,-,TRBV7-9,CASSPPGGANYGYTF,TGTGCCAGCAGCCCCCCCGGGGGGGCGAACTATGGCTACACCTTC
TRBJ2-5,TRBD1,-,TRBV13,CASSPGQDYLEQYF,TGTGCCAGCAGCCCGGGACAGGACTACTTGGAGCAGTACTTC
TRBJ2-3,-,-,TRBV18,CASSATGLPRADTQYF,TGTGCCAGCTCAGCTACGGGACTTCCGCGGGCAGATACGCAGTATTTT
TRBJ1-1,-,-,TRBV11-2,CASSPSVRAWYTEAFF,TGTGCCAGCAGCCCATCCGTCAGGGCATGGTACACTGAAGCTTTCTTT
TRBJ1-4,-,-,TRBV4-1,CASSQDRLTNEKLFF,TGCGCCAGCAGCCAAGACAGACTAACTAATGAAAAACTGTTTTTT
TRBJ2-1,TRBD2,-,TRBV19,CASSRSGGIPYNEQFF,TGTGCCAGTAGTCGTAGCGGGGGGATTCCCTACAATGAGCAGTTCTTC
TRBJ1-6,-,-,TRBV6-5,CASSRENSPLHF,TGTGCCAGCAGCCGAGAGAATTCACCCCTCCACTTT
TRBJ1-3,-,once,TRBV27,CASSLTGSSGNTIYF,TGTGCCAGCAGTTTAACAGGGAGCTCTGGAAACACCATATATTTT
TRBJ2-3,TRBD1,-,TRBV5-1,CASSSGQDTDTQYF,TGCGCCAGCAGCTCGGGACAGGACACAGATACGCAGTATTTT
TRBJ2-1,TRBD2,few,TRBV5-1,CASSLGLAGGPREQFF,TGCGCCAGCAGCTTGGGACTAGCGGGGGGGCCCCGCGAGCAGTTCTTC
TRBJ2-1,TRBD2,-,TRBV15,CATSNAGGRNEQFF,TGTGCCACCAGCAACGCGGGGGGTCGGAATGAGCAGTTCTTC
TRBJ1-5,-,-,TRBV5-5,CASSPNQGNQPQHF,TGTGCCAGCAGCCCGAACCAGGGCAACCAGCCCCAGCATTTT
TRBJ1-1,-,-,TRBV6-6,CASSFSVNTEAFF,TGTGCCAGCAGTTTCTCCGTGAACACTGAAGCTTTCTTT
TRBJ2-5,-,-,TRBV10-1,CASSESGVNQETQYF,TGCGCCAGCAGTGAGTCCGGGGTCAACCAAGAGACCCAGTACTTC
TRBJ2-3,-,once,TRBV11-3,CASSLDILDTQYF,TGTGCCAGCAGCTTAGATATTCTTGATACGCAGTATTTT
TRBJ2-4,-,-,TRBV19,CASSIRTGLAKNIQYF,TGTGCCAGTAGTATACGAACAGGTCTAGCCAAAAACATTCAGTACTTC
TRBJ1-1,TRBD1,-,TRBV19,CASSPGQGVRQRAFF,TGTGCCAGTAGTCCCGGACAGGGGGTCCGTCAGCGAGCTTTCTTT
TRBJ2-3,TRBD2,-,TRBV7-2,CASSLTLAGRDTQYF,TGTGCCAGCAGCTTAACCTTAGCGGGGCGGGATACGCAGTATTTT